This T cell receptor beta chain was documented in a study of blood T cell repertoires in COVID-19. Overall study: Acute and convalescent COVID-19 samples came from the United States, Italy and Spain. Sample material is recorded as cDNA or gDNA derived from T cells, B-cell-depleted T cells, or PBMCs.

Source study methods: The authors estimated nucleated cell counts from reference gene primer amplification. The protocol was immunoSEQ multiplex PCR, while the TCRdb copy is restricted to in-frame clones and leaves out a portion. V and J calls and clone size are given by that table; D and trimming were obtained from the DNA. Here the sample spans about 120,000 clones, 75% to 90% being singletons. This clone appeared once. The germline V and J ends were trimmed by 5 bases and 9 bases, with 17 bases remaining between them. Germline values: CDR1 MDHEN, CDR2 SYDVKM. The CDR3 totals 15 residues. This TCR was recovered from an older man with acute or convalescent COVID-19. The source material was peripheral blood. This chain joins TRBV28 and TRBJ1-6; D is possibly TRBD1 (6 bases). CDR3 protein: CASSPRTGLGSPLHF. The CDR3 DNA sequence: TGTGCCAGCAGTCCTAGAACAGGGTTGGGTTCACCCCTCCACTTT.